Reported below is one T cell receptor (beta chain). Its specificity is not known. The V end was cut by 8 bases, the J end by 4 bases, with 6 bases between. CDR3 length equals 10 residues. Germline CDR1 is MNHEY and CDR2 is SMNVEV (reference sequence). Authors' processing steps: ImmunoSEQ output held junction-only sequences without quality scores, so filtering differed. Sequencing was performed with immunoSEQ multiplex PCR; in TCRdb, only in-frame clones are kept and a portion is missing. V, J and clone size were drawn from that table, and D and trimming were deduced from the DNA. There are about 680,000 clones in the sample; about 91% occur only once, and about a quarter lies in the top ten. The sample belongs to a study of shared clonotypes between healthy human individuals. Overall study findings and caveats: Non-shared clonotypes displayed generation probabilities falling below those of clonotypes present in all four donors.

CD8 cells regarded as naive lacked CD45RO, were positively chosen for CCR7, and omitted terminally differentiated effector memory CD45RA+ cells. The clonotype was recovered from a man aged 30 to 45 in good health. The specimen was naive CD8+ T cells sorted from blood. V gene TRBV27 combines with J gene TRBJ2-7, with D unclear. Here the CDR3 DNA reads TGTGCCAGCCGCATTTACGAGCAGTACTTC. Translation: CASRIYEQYF.